The clone carrying this T cell receptor (beta chain) was seen more than once but under ten times. Its specificity is unknown. The CDR3 extends over 13 amino acids. The germline gives CDR1 MDHEN, CDR2 SYDVKM. V lost 8 bases to trimming and J lost 3 bases, with 13 bases between them. This record belongs to a study of beta chain features in type 1 diabetes. Whole-study results and caveats: Within each of all four CD4+ subsets, Type 1 diabetes patients had TCRB CDR3s that were moderately but significantly shorter. The similarity of naive, central memory and Treg TCRB repertoires appeared greater among patients than among healthy donors.

The isolated RNA, all of it, was reverse transcribed, so expressed TCRB transcripts were what got sequenced. Profiling relied on immunoSEQ multiplex PCR, and the TCRdb table lists in-frame clones only, not all of them. The sample lists more than 300,000 clones; around 12% were seen once. V usage is TRBV28 and J usage is TRBJ2-5, with D maybe TRBD1 (6 bases). The specimen sequenced was naive CD4+ T cells from blood. The sequence was collected from a woman aged 18-29 years with type 1 diabetes. This CDR3 is CASFDRNKETQYF. CDR3 DNA sequence: TGTGCCAGCTTCGACAGGAATAAAGAGACCCAGTACTTC.